This T cell receptor (beta chain) was identified during a study of PD-1 blockade in classical Hodgkin lymphoma. The overall study: With a 2-week interval, patients received intravenous nivolumab at 3 mg/kg.

Relapse was seen in all patients after autologous stem cell transplantation, and brentuximab vedotin exposure was variable. Best response was recorded as complete response, partial response or progressive disease. Libraries were prepared by immunoSEQ multiplex PCR; TCRdb keeps only in-frame clonotypes and omits some of them. The sample lists 15,000 to 20,000 clones, 82% seen once, with 25% to 35% in the top ten. Worth noting for this clone: The antigen is undetermined.

CDR1 is SGHRS, CDR2 YFSETQ, per germline. The trim removed 0 bases at V and 2 bases at J, leaving 6 bases unmatched. The CDR3 contains 16 residues. Findings and caveats of the study: Relative to healthy donors, newly diagnosed patients reportedly had lower baseline TCR diversity, which was reported as lower still in relapsed/refractory patients. With CD4+ cells, TCR diversity rose significantly by C4D1, but not with CD8+ cells.

This clonotype was obtained from a human donor with classical Hodgkin lymphoma. The input for sequencing was peripheral blood mononuclear cells (PBMCs), taken before the second cycle of nivolumab. The V call is TRBV5-1, the J call TRBJ2-5; 8 bases line up with TRBD2. The CDR3 region has the DNA TGCGCCAGCAGCTTGGCCACGGGGGGGCTGCAAGAGACCCAGTACTTC. Its protein product is CASSLATGGLQETQYF. Drawing the rest from reference TRBV5-1 and TRBJ2-5, the complete variable domain is KAGVTQTPRYLIKTRGQQVTLSCSPISGHRSVSWYQQTPGQGLQFLFEYFSETQRNKGNFPGRFSGRQFSNSRSEMNVSTLELGDSALYLCASSLATGGLQETQYFGPGTRLLVL.